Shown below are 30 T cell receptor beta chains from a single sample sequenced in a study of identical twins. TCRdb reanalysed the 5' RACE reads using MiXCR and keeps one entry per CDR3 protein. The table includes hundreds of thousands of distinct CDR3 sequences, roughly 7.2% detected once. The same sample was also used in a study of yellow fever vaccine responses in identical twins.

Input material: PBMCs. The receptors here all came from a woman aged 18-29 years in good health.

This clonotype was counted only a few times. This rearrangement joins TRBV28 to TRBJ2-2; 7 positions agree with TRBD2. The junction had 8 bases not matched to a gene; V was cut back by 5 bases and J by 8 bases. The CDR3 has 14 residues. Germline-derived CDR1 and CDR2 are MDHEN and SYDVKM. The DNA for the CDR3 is TGTGCCAGCAGTAGGGGACTACAGTCTGGGGAGCTGTTTTTT. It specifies CASSRGLQSGELFF.

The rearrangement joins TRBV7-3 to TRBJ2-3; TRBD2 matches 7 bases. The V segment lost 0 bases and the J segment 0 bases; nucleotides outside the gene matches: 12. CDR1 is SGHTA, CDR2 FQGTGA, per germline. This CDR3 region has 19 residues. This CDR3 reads CASSLTAGTKPLSTDTQYF. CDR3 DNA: TGTGCCAGCAGCTTAACGGCCGGGACTAAGCCCTTAAGCACAGATACGCAGTATTTT.

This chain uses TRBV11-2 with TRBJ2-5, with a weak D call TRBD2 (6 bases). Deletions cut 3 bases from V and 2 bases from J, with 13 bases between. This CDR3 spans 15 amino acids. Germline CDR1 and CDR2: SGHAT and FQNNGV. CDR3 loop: CASSLGLRWQETQYF. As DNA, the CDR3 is TGTGCCAGCAGCTTGGGACTTCGCTGGCAAGAGACCCAGTACTTC.

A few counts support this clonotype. CDR3 in DNA: TGTGCCAGCAGTTTCCCCTCTCTCTACGAGCAGTACGTC. Encoded protein: CASSFPSLYEQYV. The chain is built from TRBV2 and TRBJ2-7; D unresolved. Germline CDR1 SNHLY, CDR2 FYNNEI. This CDR3 is 13 amino acids long. Between the trimmed V and J ends, which lost 5 bases and 3 bases, there was a span of 11 bases.

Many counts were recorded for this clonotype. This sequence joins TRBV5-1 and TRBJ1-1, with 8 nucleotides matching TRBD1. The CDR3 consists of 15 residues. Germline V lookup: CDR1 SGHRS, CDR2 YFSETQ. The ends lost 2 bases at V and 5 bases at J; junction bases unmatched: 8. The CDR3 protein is CASSLRQGSGTEAFF. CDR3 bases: TGCGCCAGCAGCTTACGACAGGGGTCTGGGACTGAAGCTTTCTTT.

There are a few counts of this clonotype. CDR3 sequence reads: CASQVTGVGDIQYF. The CDR3 DNA reads TGTGCCAGCCAGGTTACAGGGGTGGGGGACATTCAGTACTTC. The J gene is TRBJ2-4, the V gene TRBV27; 7 bases line up with TRBD1. After removal of 8 bases from V and 8 bases from J, the junction contained 12 bases not matched to a gene. Germline assignment: CDR1 MNHEY and CDR2 SMNVEV (reference sequence). The CDR3 runs to 14 residues.

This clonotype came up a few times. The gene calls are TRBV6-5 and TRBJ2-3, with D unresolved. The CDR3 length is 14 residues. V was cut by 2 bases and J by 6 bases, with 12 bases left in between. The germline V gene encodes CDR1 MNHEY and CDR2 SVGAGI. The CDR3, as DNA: TGTGCCAGCAGTTACCGAAGGAGTGCGGATACGCAGTATTTT. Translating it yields CASSYRRSADTQYF.

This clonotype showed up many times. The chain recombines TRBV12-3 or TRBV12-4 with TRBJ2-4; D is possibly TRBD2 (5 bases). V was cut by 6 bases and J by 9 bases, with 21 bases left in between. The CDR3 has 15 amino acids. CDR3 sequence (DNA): TGTGCCAGCAGCTACAATAGCGTGGCTTTCGTCATTCAGTACTTC. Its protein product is CASSYNSVAFVIQYF.

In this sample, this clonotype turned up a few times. The DNA of the CDR3 is TGTGCCATCAGTGGGACAGGAGCAAATAGCAATCAGCCCCAGCATTTT. Residues: CAISGTGANSNQPQHF. This sequence joins TRBV10-3 and TRBJ1-5, with 7 bases that match TRBD1. V lost 4 bases and J lost 0; bases outside the gene matches: 6. The CDR3 is 16 residues long. Germline V gene data show CDR1 as ENHRY and CDR2 as SYGVKD.

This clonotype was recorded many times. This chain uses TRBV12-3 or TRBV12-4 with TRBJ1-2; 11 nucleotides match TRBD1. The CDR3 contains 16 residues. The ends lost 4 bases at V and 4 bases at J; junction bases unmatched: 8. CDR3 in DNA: TGTGCCAGCAGTTCCCGCCTGGACAGGGGGCTCTATGGCTACACCTTC. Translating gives CASSSRLDRGLYGYTF.

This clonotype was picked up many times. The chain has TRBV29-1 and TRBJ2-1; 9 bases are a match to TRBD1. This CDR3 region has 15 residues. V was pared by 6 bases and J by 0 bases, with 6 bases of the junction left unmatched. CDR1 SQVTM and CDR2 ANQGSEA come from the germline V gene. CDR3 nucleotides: TGCAGCGTGGCACCGGGACAGGGCTCCTACAATGAGCAGTTCTTC. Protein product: CSVAPGQGSYNEQFF.

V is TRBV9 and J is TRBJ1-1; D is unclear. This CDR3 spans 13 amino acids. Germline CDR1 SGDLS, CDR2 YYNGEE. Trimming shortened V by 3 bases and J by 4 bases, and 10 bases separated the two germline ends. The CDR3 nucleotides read TGTGCCAGCAGCGAGGGAGGAGGCACTGAAGCTTTCTTT. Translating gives CASSEGGGTEAFF.

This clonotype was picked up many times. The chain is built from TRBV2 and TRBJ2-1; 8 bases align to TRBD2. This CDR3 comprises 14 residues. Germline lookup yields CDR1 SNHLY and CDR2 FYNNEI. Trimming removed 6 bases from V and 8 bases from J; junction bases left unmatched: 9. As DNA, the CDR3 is TGTGCCAGCAGCACCGGGACTAGTGTGTATGAGCAGTTCTTC. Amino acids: CASSTGTSVYEQFF. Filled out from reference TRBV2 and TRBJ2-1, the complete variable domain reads EPEVTQTPSHQVTQMGQEVILRCVPISNHLYFYWYRQILGQKVEFLVSFYNNEISEKSEIFDDQFSVERPDGSNFTLKIRSTKLEDSAMYFCASSTGTSVYEQFFGPGTRLTVL.

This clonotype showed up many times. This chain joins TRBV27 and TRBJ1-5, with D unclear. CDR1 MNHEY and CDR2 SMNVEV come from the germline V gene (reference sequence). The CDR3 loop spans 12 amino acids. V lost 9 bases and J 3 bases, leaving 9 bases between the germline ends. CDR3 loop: CASGGNNQPQHF. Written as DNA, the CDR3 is TGTGCCAGTGGAGGGAACAATCAGCCCCAGCATTTT.

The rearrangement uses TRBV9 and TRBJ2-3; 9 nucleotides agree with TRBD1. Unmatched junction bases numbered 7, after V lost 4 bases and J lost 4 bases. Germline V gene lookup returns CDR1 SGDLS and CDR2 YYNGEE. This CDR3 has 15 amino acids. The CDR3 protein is CASSPAGQGADTQYF. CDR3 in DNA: TGTGCCAGCAGCCCCGCGGGACAGGGTGCAGATACGCAGTATTTT.

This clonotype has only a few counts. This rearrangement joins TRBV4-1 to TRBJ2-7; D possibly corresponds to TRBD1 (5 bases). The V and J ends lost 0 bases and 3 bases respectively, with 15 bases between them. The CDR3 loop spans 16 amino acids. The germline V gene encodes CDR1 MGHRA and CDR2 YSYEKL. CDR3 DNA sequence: TGCGCCAGCAGCCAAGATTCCAGGGCCGAATTCTACGAGCAGTACTTC. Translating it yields CASSQDSRAEFYEQYF.

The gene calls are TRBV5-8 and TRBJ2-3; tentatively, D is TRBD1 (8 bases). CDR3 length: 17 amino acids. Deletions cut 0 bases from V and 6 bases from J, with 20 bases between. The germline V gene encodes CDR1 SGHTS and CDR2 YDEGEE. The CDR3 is CASSLDRGGGSTDTQYF. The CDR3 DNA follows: TGTGCCAGCAGCTTGGACAGGGGGGGTGGATCAACGGATACGCAGTATTTT.

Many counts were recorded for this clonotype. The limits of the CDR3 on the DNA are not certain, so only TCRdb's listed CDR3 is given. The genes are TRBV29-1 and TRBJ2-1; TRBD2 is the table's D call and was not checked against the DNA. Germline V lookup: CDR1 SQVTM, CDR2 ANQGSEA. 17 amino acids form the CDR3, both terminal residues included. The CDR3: CSVELTSGQSPYNEQFF.

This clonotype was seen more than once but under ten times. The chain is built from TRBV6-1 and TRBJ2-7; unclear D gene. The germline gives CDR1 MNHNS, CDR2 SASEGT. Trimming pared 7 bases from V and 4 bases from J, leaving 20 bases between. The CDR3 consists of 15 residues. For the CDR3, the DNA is TGTGCCAGCATCCAAACCCGTAGGGCCCCGTACGAGCAGTACTTC. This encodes CASIQTRRAPYEQYF.

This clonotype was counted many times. In nucleotides, the CDR3 is TGCGCCAGCAGCCCGATAACAGGGTCAACTAATGAAAAACTGTTTTTT. Its translation is CASSPITGSTNEKLFF. The chain has TRBV5-1 and TRBJ1-4; tentative D call: TRBD1 (6 bases). The CDR3 runs to 16 residues. Trimming took 4 bases from V and 0 from J, leaving 13 bases between them. Looked up from germline, CDR1 is SGHRS and CDR2 is YFSETQ. The full variable domain, with the rest looked up from reference TRBV5-1 and TRBJ1-4, is KAGVTQTPRYLIKTRGQQVTLSCSPISGHRSVSWYQQTPGQGLQFLFEYFSETQRNKGNFPGRFSGRQFSNSRSEMNVSTLELGDSALYLCASSPITGSTNEKLFFGSGTQLSVL.

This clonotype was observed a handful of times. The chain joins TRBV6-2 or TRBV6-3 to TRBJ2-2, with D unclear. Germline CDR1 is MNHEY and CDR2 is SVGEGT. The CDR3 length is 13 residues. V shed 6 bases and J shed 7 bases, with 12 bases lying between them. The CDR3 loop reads CASRQAQGGELFF. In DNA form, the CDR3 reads TGTGCCAGCAGGCAGGCCCAAGGCGGGGAGCTGTTTTTT.

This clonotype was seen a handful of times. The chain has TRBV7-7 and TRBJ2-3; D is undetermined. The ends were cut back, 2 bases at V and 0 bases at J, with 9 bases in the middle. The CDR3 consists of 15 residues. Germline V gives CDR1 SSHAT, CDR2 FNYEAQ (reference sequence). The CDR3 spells CASSLSPQSTDTQYF. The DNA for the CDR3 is TGTGCCAGCAGCTTAAGTCCCCAGAGCACAGATACGCAGTATTTT.

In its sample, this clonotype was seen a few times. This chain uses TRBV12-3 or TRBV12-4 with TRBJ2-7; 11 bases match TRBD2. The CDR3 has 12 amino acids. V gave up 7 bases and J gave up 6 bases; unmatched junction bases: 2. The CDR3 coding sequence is TGTGCCAGCAAGGGACTAGCGGTCGAGCAGTACTTC. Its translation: CASKGLAVEQYF.

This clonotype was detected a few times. As DNA, the CDR3 is TGTGCCAGCAGTTCCCCTGACAGTTACGAGCAGTACTTC. Its translation is CASSSPDSYEQYF. This chain links TRBV12-3 or TRBV12-4 with TRBJ2-7; tentative D call: TRBD1 (5 bases). Trimming stripped 4 bases from V and 4 bases from J, with 11 bases between. There are 13 residues in the CDR3.

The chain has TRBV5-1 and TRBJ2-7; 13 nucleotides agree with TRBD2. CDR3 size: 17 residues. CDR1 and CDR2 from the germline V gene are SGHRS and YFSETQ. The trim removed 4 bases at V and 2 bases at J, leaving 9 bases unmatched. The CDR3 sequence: CASSPKGTSGITYEQYF. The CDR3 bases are TGCGCCAGCAGCCCGAAAGGGACTAGCGGGATAACCTACGAGCAGTACTTC.

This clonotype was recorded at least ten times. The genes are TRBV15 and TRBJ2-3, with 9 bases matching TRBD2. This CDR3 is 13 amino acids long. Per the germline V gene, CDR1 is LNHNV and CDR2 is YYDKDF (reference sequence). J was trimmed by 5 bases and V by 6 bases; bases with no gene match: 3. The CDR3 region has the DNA TGTGCCACCAGGGCTAGCGGGGAAGATACGCAGTATTTT. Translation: CATRASGEDTQYF.

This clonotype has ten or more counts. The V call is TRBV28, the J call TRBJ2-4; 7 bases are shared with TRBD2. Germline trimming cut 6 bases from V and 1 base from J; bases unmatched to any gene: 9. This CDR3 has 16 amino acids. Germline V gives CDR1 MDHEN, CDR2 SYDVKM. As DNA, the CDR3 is TGTGCCAGCAGAGCGGGAACCGCCGCGGCCAAAAACATTCAGTACTTC. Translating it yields CASRAGTAAAKNIQYF.

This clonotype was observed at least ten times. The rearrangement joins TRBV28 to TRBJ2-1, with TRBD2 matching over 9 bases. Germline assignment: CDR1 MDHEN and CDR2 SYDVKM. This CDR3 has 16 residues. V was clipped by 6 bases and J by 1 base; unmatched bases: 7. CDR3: CASRAGGIVSYNEQFF. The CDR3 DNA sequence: TGTGCCAGCAGAGCGGGAGGAATTGTTTCCTACAATGAGCAGTTCTTC.

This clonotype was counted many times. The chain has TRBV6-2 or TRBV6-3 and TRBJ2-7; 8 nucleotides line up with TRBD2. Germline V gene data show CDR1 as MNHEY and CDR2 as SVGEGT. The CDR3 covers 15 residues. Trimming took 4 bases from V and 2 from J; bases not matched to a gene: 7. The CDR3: CASSSPAGGTYEQYF. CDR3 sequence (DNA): TGTGCCAGCAGTTCTCCGGCGGGAGGAACCTACGAGCAGTACTTC.

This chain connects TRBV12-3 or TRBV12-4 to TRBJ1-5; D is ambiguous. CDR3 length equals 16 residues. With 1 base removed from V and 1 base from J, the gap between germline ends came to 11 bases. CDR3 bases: TGTGCCAGCAGTTTAGGGCAAGGCTTGAGCAATCAGCCCCAGCATTTT. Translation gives CASSLGQGLSNQPQHF.